The present TCR beta chain was sequenced within a study of long-term antiretroviral therapy in people with HIV. In the study overall: Of all samples, the earliest predate the 2015 immediate-ART recommendation by about a decade. Study-wide points: Relative to control repertoires, HIV repertoires exhibited narrower CDR3 length ranges.

This clone was picked up a small number of times. What it binds is unknown. A v3.0 immunoSEQ assay was performed at survey level. Roughly 40,000-50,000 T-cell genomes per sample were the sequencing target. Sequencing used immunoSEQ multiplex PCR; TCRdb keeps in-frame clones, though not all of them. This sample has around 20,000 clones, with around four fifths found just once. In germline, CDR1 is SGHKS, CDR2 YYEKEE (reference sequence). V lost 3 bases to trimming and J lost 6 bases, with 18 bases between them. CDR3 size: 15 residues. Each HIV participant was treated in the United States. This specimen was unsorted PBMCs, taken around 4 years after starting antiretroviral therapy. The chain is built from TRBV5-5 and TRBJ1-2; no clear D. The sequence was obtained from a man aged 18 to 29 with HIV. In DNA, the CDR3 is TGTGCCAGCAGCTCCCCCTCTAGAGGGATGGATGGCTACACCTTC. Translating gives CASSSPSRGMDGYTF.